This TCR beta chain was captured in a study of T cell responses to AZD1222 COVID-19 vaccine. Only in-frame clones appear in the TCRdb table, and some are missing; sequencing was by immunoSEQ multiplex PCR. The sample includes 70,000 to 95,000 clones, about nine tenths of them seen just once. The germline CDR1 and CDR2 sequences are MDHEN and SYDVKM. The CDR3 length is 15 residues. Deletions cut 5 bases from V and 4 bases from J, with 15 bases between. The chain carries TRBV28 and TRBJ1-5; tentatively, D is TRBD1 (6 bases). This TCR was sampled from an adult who received the AZD1222 COVID-19 vaccine. Sequencing used peripheral blood, obtained 28 days after the second AZD1222 dose. CDR3: CASSNRDTQNQPQHF. The DNA of the CDR3 is TGTGCCAGCAGTAACCGGGACACACAAAATCAGCCCCAGCATTTT.